This T cell receptor beta chain was captured by sequencing in a study of T cells after posttransplantation cyclophosphamide. The V and J ends lost 7 bases and 8 bases, in that order; junction bases with no gene match: 12. CDR3 length: 15 residues. Germline V gene lookup returns CDR1 LNHDA and CDR2 SQIVND (reference sequence). Method: immunoSEQ multiplex PCR; TCRdb's copy keeps in-frame clones and lacks some. The sample contains roughly 26,000 clones, none occurring once; roughly 1.5% lies in the top ten. This clone was seen many times. The chain recombines TRBV19 with TRBJ2-1; 9 bases match TRBD2. Sequencing was performed on PBMCs. The sequence was obtained from a man aged 50-59 years in good health, CMV-negative, and a related stem cell transplant donor. In nucleotides, the CDR3 is TGTGCCAGTACCCCGGGGACTAGCCTTGGCGATGAGCAGTTCTTC. Its protein is CASTPGTSLGDEQFF.